The 32 T cell receptor beta chains below all came from one sample that was sequenced in a study of tumor and adjacent non-tumor tissue in lung cancer. The library came from three nested PCR rounds adapted from ARM-PCR protocols. TCRdb reprocessed the multiplex PCR reads via MiXCR and lists one record per CDR3 protein. Here the sample spans 75,000 to 95,000 distinct CDR3 sequences, 72% being singletons. The template was RNA from unsorted bulk tissue. The sequenced sample was lung tumor tissue. These receptors came from a woman aged 35 to 49 with non-small cell lung cancer.

A note on this clonotype: At one end, the junction sequence differs from germline, possibly due to a read error. The chain has TRBV11-3 and TRBJ2-7, with D possibly being TRBD1 or TRBD2 (5 bases each). CDR1 SGHNT and CDR2 YENEEA come from the germline V gene. There are 14 residues in the CDR3. CDR3 DNA sequence: TGTGCCAACAGCTTACGAGGGGCCTCCTACGGGCAGTACTTC. Translated: CANSLRGASYGQYF.

This clonotype has a count of ten or more. The CDR3 reads CASSFTAGSYEQYF. As DNA, the CDR3 is TGTGCCAGCAGCTTCACAGCTGGATCCTACGAGCAGTACTTC. The chain joins TRBV7-9 to TRBJ2-7; D is ambiguous. Per the germline V gene, CDR1 is SEHNR and CDR2 is FQNEAQ (reference sequence). The CDR3 runs to 14 residues. The V gene lost 3 bases and the J gene lost 1 base, with 10 bases spanning the gap.

Regarding this clonotype: A clone one base away is much larger, so this may be a read error. This chain joins TRBV12-3 or TRBV12-4 and TRBJ2-3; 12 bases agree with TRBD2. V dropped 4 bases and J dropped 2; count of bases not matched to a gene: 4. The CDR3 is 16 residues long. The CDR3 coding sequence is TGTGCCAGCAGTTCAAGGACTAGCGGGATCACAGATACGCAGTATTTT. This gives the protein CASSSRTSGITDTQYF.

In the case of this clonotype: Its ends do not fully match the called genes, so a read error is possible. The V gene is TRBV11-2, the J gene TRBJ1-4; D gene ambiguous. CDR3 length: 16 residues. Per the germline V gene, CDR1 is SGHAT and CDR2 is FQNNGV. CDR3 loop: CVSSRIVTLRSEKLFF. CDR3 coding DNA: TGTGTCAGCAGCCGAATAGTTACCCTGAGGAGTGAAAAACTGTTTTTT.

About this clonotype itself: The final CDR3 position lacks the conserved phenylalanine or tryptophan, pointing to a likely read error. The CDR3 region has the DNA TGTACCAGCAGCCAAGAGGAGGGGGCCTTAGTCAAAAACATTCAGTACCTC. Protein product: CTSSQEEGALVKNIQYL. This chain joins TRBV4-2 and TRBJ2-4; tentatively, D is TRBD1 (7 bases). The germline CDR1 and CDR2 sequences are LGHNA and YNFKEQ. The CDR3 runs to 17 residues.

In the case of this clonotype: The CDR3 does not end in the conserved phenylalanine or tryptophan, so this is likely a read error. The chain recombines TRBV11-2 with TRBJ1-3; no firm D call. This CDR3 comprises 13 residues. The germline CDR1 and CDR2 sequences are SGHAT and FQNNGV. Here the CDR3 DNA reads TGTGCCAGTAGCAGCGTCTCTGGAAGCACCATATATTAT. Protein sequence: CASSSVSGSTIYY.

Turning to this clonotype: One junction end disagrees with the germline gene, perhaps due to a read error. The chain carries TRBV28 and TRBJ1-4; 7 nucleotides align to TRBD1. Germline V gene sequence: CDR1 MDHEN, CDR2 SYDVKM. The CDR3 covers 15 residues. The CDR3, as DNA: TGTGCCAGCAGCTCCCGGACAGGCACTACGCAAAAACTGCTTTTT. Amino acid sequence: CASSSRTGTTQKLLF.

This clonotype showed up many times. Just one base apart from a much larger clone, this may be a read error. This likely comes from a read error, as the CDR3 has no conserved phenylalanine or tryptophan at its end. This rearrangement joins TRBV11-1 to TRBJ2-5; D is possibly TRBD1 or TRBD2 (5 bases each). V was pared by 5 bases and J by 5 bases, with 18 bases between. The germline gives CDR1 SGHAT, CDR2 FQDESV (reference sequence). The CDR3 has 15 residues. The CDR3 sequence: CASSLNAGAVETQYL. For the CDR3, the DNA is TGTGCCAGCAGCCTTAACGCCGGGGCAGTGGAGACCCAGTACCTC.

Remarks on this clonotype: A much larger clone lies a single base off, so this may be a read error. The chain employs TRBV5-1 and TRBJ2-1; tentative D call: TRBD1 (5 bases). The germline V gene encodes CDR1 SGHRS and CDR2 YFSETQ. The V end lost 4 bases, the J end lost 5 bases, and 13 bases lay between the germline ends. This CDR3 has 14 residues. In DNA form, the CDR3 reads TGCGCCAGCAGCACCCAGGGATCCCACAATGAGCAGTTCTTC. This encodes CASSTQGSHNEQFF.

As regards this clonotype: Sequence at one end of the junction differs from germline and may be a read error. The chain couples TRBV11-2 to TRBJ2-2; D is uncertain. This CDR3 spans 15 amino acids. Per germline, CDR1 SGHAT and CDR2 FQNNGV. CDR3 coding DNA: TGTGCCAACAGCTCTCTCGATGTCGGTACGGGGGAGCTGTTTTTT. This gives the protein CANSSLDVGTGELFF.

About this clonotype itself: This could be a read error, since a much larger clone is one nucleotide away. The V and J genes are TRBV28 and TRBJ1-6; D remains ambiguous. CDR1 and CDR2 (germline): MDHEN, SYDVKM. The CDR3 has 15 amino acids. Trimming removed 1 base at V and 14 bases at J, with 18 bases between. CDR3 DNA: TGTGCCAGCAGTTTATACATACAGTCCACGAGAGCCCTCCACTTT. It codes for CASSLYIQSTRALHF.

This clonotype was found once. No conserved phenylalanine or tryptophan ends this CDR3, so it is likely a read error. The genes are TRBV6-6 and TRBJ2-3, with no clear D. V lost 6 bases and J 8 bases, leaving 12 bases between the germline ends. The CDR3 contains 12 residues. Per the germline V gene, CDR1 is MNHNY and CDR2 is SVGAGI (reference sequence). CDR3 nucleotides: TGTGCCAGCAGCCCCAATAAAGTTACGCAGTATCTT. Its protein product is CASSPNKVTQYL.

The CDR3: CVSSQGRRTSTDTQYF. The CDR3 nucleotides read TGCGTTAGCAGCCAAGGCCGGAGGACTAGCACAGATACGCAGTATTTT. The J gene is TRBJ2-3, the V gene TRBV4-1, with D possibly being TRBD2 (5 bases). Germline V gene data show CDR1 as MGHRA and CDR2 as YSYEKL. CDR3 size: 16 residues.

A note on this clonotype: The CDR3 end shows no conserved phenylalanine or tryptophan, and so a read error is likely. Because the CDR3's place on the DNA is in doubt, the DNA is left out and the CDR3 is given as listed by TCRdb. The CDR3 loop reads CASSLAEANNEQFL. V usage is TRBV11-2 and J usage is TRBJ2-1. Termini included, the CDR3 measures 14 amino acids. The germline gives CDR1 SGHAT, CDR2 FQNNGV.

This clonotype is classed as medium-sized (0.01 to 0.1%). Germline and junction disagree at one end, which may indicate a read error. J is TRBJ2-4 and V is TRBV11-1; perhaps TRBD2 as D (5 bases). CDR1 and CDR2 from the germline V gene are SGHAT and FQDESV (reference sequence). The CDR3 is made up of 12 amino acids. In DNA, the CDR3 is TGTGCCAGCTCACCAGCCCGGGGTGGAGTGCACTTC. This codes for CASSPARGGVHF.

A few counts support this clonotype. A much bigger clone sits one base away, suggesting this may be a read error. The chain combines TRBV4-1 with TRBJ2-7, with D unresolved. Germline V lookup: CDR1 MGHRA, CDR2 YSYEKL. This CDR3 is 13 amino acids long. The CDR3 region has the DNA TGCACCAGCAGCCTGTCGCCCATTTACGAGCAGTACTTC. This codes for CTSSLSPIYEQYF.

This clonotype has a count of ten or more. Given a much more abundant clone one base away, this may be a read error. V gene TRBV4-1 combines with J gene TRBJ1-2; TRBD1 is a possible D gene (6 bases). Trimming shortened V by 4 bases and J by 2 bases, and 14 bases separated the two germline ends. This CDR3 has 15 amino acids. Germline assignment: CDR1 MGHRA and CDR2 YSYEKL. The DNA of the CDR3 is TGCGCCAGCAGCCGAGACCAGGGGAGAAACTATGGCTACACCTTC. This codes for CASSRDQGRNYGYTF.

In this sample, this clonotype is large. The junction differs from germline at one of its ends, possibly a read error. The chain recombines TRBV11-2 with TRBJ1-3, with unresolved D. There are 11 residues in the CDR3. Germline lookup yields CDR1 SGHAT and CDR2 FQNNGV. The CDR3 loop is CASSSTPSIHF. Written as DNA, the CDR3 is TGTGCCAGCAGCTCGACACCTTCAATTCATTTT.

There are a few counts of this clonotype. V and J are TRBV20-1 and TRBJ2-3, with D perhaps matching TRBD1 or TRBD2 (6 bases each). Germline V CDR1 and CDR2: DFQATT, SNEGSKA (reference sequence). With 0 bases removed from V and 4 bases from J, the gap between germline ends came to 14 bases. The CDR3 is made up of 15 amino acids. This chain's CDR3 is CSARDPGGRADTQYF. In nucleotides, the CDR3 is TGCAGTGCTAGAGATCCCGGGGGCCGGGCAGATACGCAGTATTTT.

In this sample, this clonotype turned up a few times. V and J are TRBV18 and TRBJ1-2; TRBD1 aligns across 10 bases. CDR3 length: 14 amino acids. CDR1 is KGHSH and CDR2 is LQKENI in the germline V gene. Trimming removed 3 bases from V and 8 bases from J; junction bases left unmatched: 6. The CDR3 loop is CASSPLDRGLGYTF. CDR3 coding DNA: TGTGCCAGCTCACCCCTCGACAGGGGGCTCGGCTACACCTTC.

The table lists this clonotype with a few counts. In this CDR3 the conserved last residue, phenylalanine or tryptophan, is missing, so a read error is likely. The genes are TRBV10-2 and TRBJ2-3, with a tentative D call TRBD2 (5 bases). CDR1 and CDR2 from the germline V gene are WSHSY and SAAADI. The CDR3 is made up of 16 amino acids. The CDR3 DNA follows: TGCGCGAGCAGATTGACGCCCAGCGGCCTCACAGATACGCAGTATTCT. Its translation: CASRLTPSGLTDTQYS.

With respect to this clonotype: Compared with germline, one end of the junction differs, possibly owing to a read error. CDR3 sequence (DNA): TGTGCCAGCAGTGTGACAGGCTCCTACAAGCAGTACTTC. This codes for CASSVTGSYKQYF. The V and J genes are TRBV6-1 and TRBJ2-7; tentative D call: TRBD1 (6 bases). The V gene's germline CDR1 is MNHNS and CDR2 SASEGT. CDR3 length equals 13 residues.

This clonotype was picked up one time. Since the CDR3 does not end with the conserved phenylalanine or tryptophan, this likely comes from a read error. The CDR3 loop reads CSGGTSGDEQFI. CDR3 in DNA: TGCAGCGGGGGGACTAGCGGGGATGAACAGTTCATT. This sequence joins TRBV29-1 and TRBJ2-1, with 13 bases fitting TRBD2. Germline V gene data show CDR1 as SQVTM and CDR2 as ANQGSEA. The length of the CDR3 is 12 residues.

The chain links TRBV11-2 to TRBJ2-5, with unresolved D. The CDR3 consists of 14 residues. Per the germline V gene, CDR1 is SGHAT and CDR2 is FQNNGV. V gave up 2 bases and J gave up 10 bases, with 17 bases separating them. As DNA, the CDR3 is TGTGCCAGCAGCTTACGCCTAGATCAAGAGGTCCAGTACTTC. Protein product: CASSLRLDQEVQYF.

Only one count was recorded for this clonotype. The gene calls are TRBV11-2 and TRBJ2-5; TRBD1 matches 9 bases. CDR3 length: 19 amino acids. The junction had 25 bases not matched to a gene; V was cut back by 6 bases and J by 8 bases. Germline CDR1 is SGHAT and CDR2 is FQNNGV. The CDR3 loop reads CASRLWLHANRGRGETQYF. The CDR3 bases are TGTGCCAGCAGGTTATGGCTACACGCGAACAGGGGGCGCGGAGAAACCCAGTACTTC.

This clonotype was picked up a small number of times. One base away lies a much larger clone, so this may be a sequencing read error. The chain is built from TRBV12-3 or TRBV12-4 and TRBJ1-1; tentatively, D is TRBD1 (5 bases). V was cut by 3 bases and J by 4 bases, with 9 bases left in between. This CDR3 has 13 amino acids. The DNA for the CDR3 is TGTGCCAGCAGTTTCTTGGGGGGCACTGAAGCTTTCTTT. Translating it yields CASSFLGGTEAFF.

V is TRBV11-2 and J is TRBJ1-2; no clear D gene. Germline assignment: CDR1 SGHAT and CDR2 FQNNGV. The V and J ends lost 1 base and 10 bases respectively, with 10 bases between them. This CDR3 spans 12 amino acids. DNA for the CDR3: TGTGCCAGCAGCTTAGGTTCGGGAGTCTACACCTTC. Translated, it gives CASSLGSGVYTF. The full variable domain, completed using reference TRBV11-2 and TRBJ1-2, is EAGVAQSPRYKIIEKRQSVAFWCNPISGHATLYWYQQILGQGPKLLIQFQNNGVVDDSQLPKDRFSAERLKGVDSTLKIQPAKLEDSAVYLCASSLGSGVYTFGSGTRLTVV.

By its share, this clonotype is medium-sized. V is TRBV11-2 and J is TRBJ2-2; 8 bases are shared with TRBD1. CDR1 SGHAT and CDR2 FQNNGV come from the germline V gene. This CDR3 region has 15 residues. V gave up 5 bases and J gave up 1 base; unmatched junction bases: 3. The CDR3 sequence: CASSPDRGNTGELFF. The CDR3, as DNA: TGTGCCAGCAGCCCCGACAGGGGGAACACCGGGGAGCTGTTTTTT. Looking up the rest from reference TRBV11-2 and TRBJ2-2 gives the full variable domain: EAGVAQSPRYKIIEKRQSVAFWCNPISGHATLYWYQQILGQGPKLLIQFQNNGVVDDSQLPKDRFSAERLKGVDSTLKIQPAKLEDSAVYLCASSPDRGNTGELFFGEGSRLTVL.

Points on this clonotype: The junction shows a germline mismatch at one end, possibly a read error. The J gene is TRBJ2-1, the V gene TRBV29-1; 7 bases align to TRBD2. The CDR3 loop spans 14 amino acids. CDR1 and CDR2 (germline): SQVTM, ANQGSEA. The CDR3: CSVARLAYSNEQVF. The CDR3 DNA follows: TGCAGCGTTGCTAGACTAGCATACTCCAATGAGCAGGTCTTC.

On this clonotype: Since a much larger clone is just one base distant, this may be a read error. The CDR3 sequence: CASSFYQGPFNEKLLF. The CDR3 DNA sequence: TGTGCCAGCAGTTTTTATCAGGGACCCTTTAATGAAAAACTGCTTTTT. The chain has TRBV28 and TRBJ1-4; a weak D match, TRBD1 (5 bases). CDR1 is MDHEN, CDR2 SYDVKM, per germline. The CDR3 is 16 amino acids.

As to this clonotype: Without the conserved terminal phenylalanine or tryptophan, this CDR3 likely stems from a read error. The chain employs TRBV4-1 and TRBJ1-5; D is uncertain. Trimming shortened V by 4 bases and J by 3 bases, and 13 bases separated the two germline ends. Germline CDR1 and CDR2: MGHRA and YSYEKL. This CDR3 has 15 residues. The CDR3: CASSPALLNNQPQHS. CDR3 coding DNA: TGCGCCAGCAGCCCCGCACTCCTGAACAATCAGCCCCAGCATTCT.

As for this clonotype: The CDR3 carries no conserved terminal phenylalanine or tryptophan, so it likely arises from a read error. This chain uses TRBV6-1 with TRBJ2-7; the match to TRBD2 covers 11 bases. Unmatched junction bases numbered 7, after V lost 2 bases and J lost 4 bases. CDR3 size: 16 residues. CDR1 is MNHNS, CDR2 SASEGT, per germline. The CDR3 spells CASSELAGGLSYEQYS. CDR3 DNA: TGTGCCAGCAGTGAACTAGCGGGAGGCCTATCATACGAGCAGTACTCC.